The present TCR beta chain was sequenced within a study of sequential checkpoint blockade in melanoma. Sequencing used immunoSEQ multiplex PCR; TCRdb keeps in-frame clones, though not all of them. The repertoire holds more than 9,000 clones, roughly 76% seen once, with approximately 10% in the top ten. Germline CDR1 is SGDLS and CDR2 is YYNGEE. The CDR3 runs to 14 residues. The V and J ends lost 3 bases and 5 bases respectively, with 14 bases between them. Documented treatment: randomized to nivolumab then ipilimumab (arm A) or the reverse (arm B). This TCR came from a human donor with melanoma. The specimen comprised CD8+ T cells sorted from blood (inferred from file names), sampled from a patient given nivolumab and ipilimumab in sequence. This chain links TRBV9 with TRBJ1-1; a weak D match, TRBD1 (6 bases). The CDR3 nucleotides read TGTGCCAGCAGCGATGATGGGCAGGGGACTGAAGCTTTCTTT. As protein: CASSDDGQGTEAFF.